These 15 T cell receptor beta chains came from one sample sequenced in a study of blood T cell repertoires in COVID-19. TCRdb keeps only in-frame clones here, not all; method: immunoSEQ multiplex PCR. The sample holds roughly 140,000 clones, around 83% seen once. The sequencing input was peripheral blood. Receptor source: a woman aged 45 to 65 with acute or convalescent COVID-19.

The chain carries TRBV30 and TRBJ2-7; a possible D gene is TRBD2 (5 bases). CDR3 length: 12 amino acids. CDR1 and CDR2 from the germline V gene are GTSNPN and SVGIG (reference sequence). V lost 4 bases and J 3 bases, leaving 10 bases between the germline ends. CDR3 coding DNA: TGTGCCTGGAAGGGAGCCCTCTACGAGCAGTACTTC. Its translation is CAWKGALYEQYF.

The chain carries TRBV2 and TRBJ1-1, with a tentative D call TRBD1 (6 bases). The CDR3 totals 14 residues. Trimming removed 7 bases at V and 4 bases at J, with 16 bases between. Germline CDR1 is SNHLY and CDR2 is FYNNEI. The CDR3 sequence is CASIRGQPSTEAFF. The CDR3 nucleotides are TGTGCCAGCATTAGAGGACAGCCAAGCACTGAAGCTTTCTTT.

The rearrangement links TRBV14 to TRBJ1-4, with D tentatively TRBD1 (5 bases). V lost 5 bases, J lost 4 bases, and 11 bases lay in between. CDR1 SGHDN and CDR2 FVKESK come from the germline V gene. This CDR3 has 14 residues. CDR3 sequence: CASSEQAYNEKLFF. The CDR3 bases are TGTGCCAGCAGCGAACAGGCCTATAATGAAAAACTGTTTTTT.

The V call is TRBV6-5, the J call TRBJ1-2, with TRBD1 as a possible D gene (6 bases). Germline V gives CDR1 MNHEY, CDR2 SVGAGI. Trimming pared 6 bases from V and 2 bases from J, leaving 16 bases between. This CDR3 has 15 residues. CDR3 amino acids: CASRGTRHRNYGYTF. The CDR3 nucleotides are TGTGCCAGCAGAGGGACACGACATAGGAACTATGGCTACACCTTC.

The J gene is TRBJ1-3, the V gene TRBV5-4; D call uncertain. Germline-derived CDR1 and CDR2 are SGHNT and YYREEE (reference sequence). The ends were cut back, 3 bases at V and 1 base at J, with 8 bases in the middle. This CDR3 contains 14 residues. The CDR3 loop is CASSSQNSGNTIYF. The CDR3 DNA reads as TGTGCCAGCAGCTCCCAGAATTCTGGAAACACCATATATTTT.

The chain recombines TRBV27 with TRBJ2-1; 8 bases match TRBD1. Trimming took 5 bases from V and 7 from J; bases not matched to a gene: 13. Per germline, CDR1 MNHEY and CDR2 SMNVEV (reference sequence). CDR3 length: 16 amino acids. The CDR3, as DNA: TGTGCCAGCAGTCTAGAGGACAGGGCCTTTCGAAATGAGCAGTTCTTC. It translates to CASSLEDRAFRNEQFF.

This clone was counted once. The chain's CDR3 is CASSVNRGRGYGYTF. The CDR3 DNA reads TGTGCCAGTAGTGTGAACAGGGGAAGGGGCTATGGCTACACCTTC. This chain joins TRBV19 and TRBJ1-2; 7 bases match TRBD1. The CDR3 runs to 15 residues. The germline V gene encodes CDR1 LNHDA and CDR2 SQIVND (reference sequence). V was pared by 5 bases and J by 4 bases, with 10 bases of the junction left unmatched. Filled out from reference TRBV19 and TRBJ1-2, the complete variable domain reads DGGITQSPKYLFRKEGQNVTLSCEQNLNHDAMYWYRQDPGQGLRLIYYSQIVNDFQKGDIAEGYSVSREKKESFPLTVTSAQKNPTAFYLCASSVNRGRGYGYTFGSGTRLTVV.

The chain recombines TRBV4-3 with TRBJ2-7, with 10 bases lining up with TRBD1. Trimming took 5 bases from V and 3 from J; bases not matched to a gene: 22. CDR3 size: 20 residues. Germline values: CDR1 LGHNA, CDR2 YSLEER. CDR3 loop: CASSTRLILGQGNKGYEQYF. CDR3 nucleotide sequence: TGCGCCAGCAGCACCCGACTGATCCTGGGACAGGGGAATAAAGGCTACGAGCAGTACTTC.

The V call is TRBV7-3, the J call TRBJ1-1; TRBD1 matches 7 bases. Trimming removed 1 base from V and 1 base from J; junction bases left unmatched: 3. The CDR3 is made up of 15 amino acids. Germline V lookup: CDR1 SGHTA, CDR2 FQGTGA. The CDR3 sequence is CASSLIGTANTEAFF. CDR3 bases: TGTGCCAGCAGCTTAATAGGGACAGCGAACACTGAAGCTTTCTTT.

The chain has TRBV7-2 and TRBJ2-3, with D possibly TRBD2 on 6 matching bases. CDR1 is SGHTA, CDR2 FQGNSA, per germline. Trimming left V 2 bases short and J 3 bases short, with 12 bases between. This CDR3 is 15 amino acids long. CDR3 in DNA: TGTGCCAGCAGCTTAAGTCGCGGGGAAACAGATACGCAGTATTTT. Its protein is CASSLSRGETDTQYF.

The chain combines TRBV6-5 with TRBJ1-5; no definite D call. The CDR3 runs to 15 residues. The V end was cut by 0 bases, the J end by 4 bases, with 10 bases between. Germline CDR1 is MNHEY and CDR2 is SVGAGI. CDR3 coding DNA: TGTGCCAGCAGTTACTCGGGCGATTTGAATCAGCCCCAGCATTTT. Residues: CASSYSGDLNQPQHF.

The rearrangement links TRBV7-3 to TRBJ2-1; the match to TRBD2 covers 7 bases. CDR1 SGHTA and CDR2 FQGTGA come from the germline V gene. The length of the CDR3 is 17 residues. The ends lost 5 bases at V and 3 bases at J; junction bases unmatched: 13. The CDR3 here is CASSPRGLADDYNEQFF. The CDR3 DNA sequence: TGTGCCAGCAGCCCTAGGGGTCTAGCGGATGACTACAATGAGCAGTTCTTC.

This clone has only a few counts. The chain couples TRBV2 to TRBJ2-6; no clear D gene. Germline CDR1 reads SNHLY; CDR2 reads FYNNEI. There are 15 residues in the CDR3. The V gene lost 3 bases and the J gene lost 5 bases, with 11 bases spanning the gap. The CDR3 region has the DNA TGTGCCAGCAGTGAGTCCGATACTTGGGCCAACGTCCTGACTTTC. Its translation: CASSESDTWANVLTF.

The gene calls are TRBV14 and TRBJ2-3; 7 nucleotides match TRBD2. Trimming cost V 2 bases and J 1 base; bases outside gene matches: 12. Germline V gene sequence: CDR1 SGHDN, CDR2 FVKESK. The CDR3 contains 18 residues. CDR3 DNA sequence: TGTGCCAGCAGCCAATGGGCGGGAGCTCCCACTCGCACAGATACGCAGTATTTT. Its protein is CASSQWAGAPTRTDTQYF.

Here the CDR3 DNA reads TGTGCCAGCAGTTCGTGGCTCGCCCCCTACGAGCAGTACTTC. Its protein product is CASSSWLAPYEQYF. This rearrangement joins TRBV27 to TRBJ2-7; no firm D call. V was clipped by 4 bases and J by 2 bases, with 12 bases between them. Germline lookup yields CDR1 MNHEY and CDR2 SMNVEV (reference sequence). This CDR3 has 14 amino acids.